The rows below give T cell receptor beta chains drawn from one sample of a study of PD-L1 blockade in urothelial cancer. This table comes from immunoSEQ multiplex PCR, and its TCRdb copy is limited to in-frame clones, with some not included. The table records around 63,000 clones, over 75% of them present only once. Sequencing was performed on PBMCs, taken around atezolizumab (anti-PD-L1) treatment. Source of these receptors: a man between 70 and 80 years old with urothelial cancer. Each CDR3 is given with its conserved first and last residue. The D gene is left open where the match is weak.

V: TRBV9
J: TRBJ1-1
D: .
CDR3: CASSTGFWNTEAFF
DNA: TGTGCCAGCAGCACAGGGTTCTGGAACACTGAAGCTTTCTTT

V: TRBV14
J: TRBJ2-1
D: TRBD1
CDR3: CASSHVGQSFNEQFF
DNA: TGTGCCAGCAGCCATGTGGGACAGTCCTTCAATGAGCAGTTCTTC

V: TRBV5-6
J: TRBJ1-1
D: .
CDR3: CASSLLDSYYTEAFF
DNA: TGTGCCAGCAGCTTGCTAGACAGCTATTACACTGAAGCTTTCTTT

V: TRBV6-1
J: TRBJ1-1
D: .
CDR3: CASSEMGRTEAFF
DNA: TGTGCCAGCAGTGAAATGGGGAGAACTGAAGCTTTCTTT

V: TRBV2
J: TRBJ2-1
D: TRBD2
CDR3: CASSAGTSSYNEQFF
DNA: TGTGCCAGCAGTGCCGGGACTAGCTCCTACAATGAGCAGTTCTTC

V: TRBV7-2
J: TRBJ1-5
D: .
CDR3: CASSLGTFNQPQHF
DNA: TGTGCCAGCAGCTTAGGGACATTTAACCAGCCCCAGCATTTT

V: TRBV7-2
J: TRBJ2-1
D: TRBD2
CDR3: CASSRMTSGTIPYNEQFF
DNA: TGTGCCAGCAGCCGCATGACTAGCGGGACGATCCCCTACAATGAGCAGTTCTTC

V: TRBV4-1
J: TRBJ2-1
D: TRBD2
CDR3: CASSLRLADEQFF
DNA: TGCGCCAGCAGCCTTCGACTAGCAGATGAGCAGTTCTTC

V: TRBV28
J: TRBJ2-2
D: .
CDR3: CACNQPEGHGGELFF
DNA: TGTGCCTGCAATCAACCGGAGGGCCATGGCGGGGAGCTGTTTTTT

V: TRBV15
J: TRBJ1-2
D: TRBD1
CDR3: CATSRGSGGDSYGYTF
DNA: TGTGCCACCAGCAGAGGTTCAGGGGGCGATAGCTATGGCTACACCTTC

V: TRBV4-1
J: TRBJ2-3
D: TRBD2
CDR3: CASSQDTSGRSDTQYF
DNA: TGCGCCAGCAGCCAAGACACTAGCGGGAGATCAGATACGCAGTATTTT